This T cell receptor (beta chain) was found in a study of blood T cell repertoires in COVID-19. Turning to the study itself: Specimens from acute and convalescent COVID-19 originated in the United States, Italy and Spain. PBMCs, B-cell-depleted T cells, or T cells were the source of the cDNA or gDNA that made up the material.

Libraries were prepared by immunoSEQ multiplex PCR; TCRdb keeps only in-frame clonotypes and omits some of them. Seen here are some 270,000 clones, about 86% observed once, and the top ten hold about 15%. What was sequenced was peripheral blood. The receptor was isolated from a person aged 65-85 years with COVID-19, enrolled during active disease.

As DNA, the CDR3 is TGTGCCAGCAGCTTGGCTGGGGGGAAGACCGGGGAGCTGTTTTTT. Encoded protein: CASSLAGGKTGELFF. The rearrangement joins TRBV7-3 to TRBJ2-2, with D possibly being TRBD2 (6 bases). CDR3 length: 15 amino acids. Per the germline V gene, CDR1 is SGHTA and CDR2 is FQGTGA. The V end was cut by 3 bases, the J end by 5 bases, with 13 bases between.